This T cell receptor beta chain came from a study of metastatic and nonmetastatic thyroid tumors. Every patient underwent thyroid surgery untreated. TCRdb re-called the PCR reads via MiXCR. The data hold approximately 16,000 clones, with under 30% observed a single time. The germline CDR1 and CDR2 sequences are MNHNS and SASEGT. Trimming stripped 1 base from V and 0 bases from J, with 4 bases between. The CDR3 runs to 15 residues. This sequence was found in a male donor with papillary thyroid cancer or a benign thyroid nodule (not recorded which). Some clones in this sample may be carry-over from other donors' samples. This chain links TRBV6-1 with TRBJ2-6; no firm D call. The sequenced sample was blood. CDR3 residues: CASSEGYSGANVLTF. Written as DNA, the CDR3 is TGTGCCAGCAGTGAAGGCTACTCTGGGGCCAACGTCCTGACTTTC.